One and the same sample provided the 13 T cell receptor beta chains below, sequenced in a study of T cell clonality in common variable immunodeficiency. Repertoires were generated with immunoSEQ multiplex PCR, while TCRdb's copy carries only in-frame clones and drops some. The sample contains approximately 34,000 clones, none of them singletons. The source material was peripheral blood mononuclear cells. These receptors came from a person aged 18 to 70 in good health.

To note about this clone: The observed sequence ends 3 residues before the CDR3 terminus, with the missing tail filled in from the germline J gene. The V gene is TRBV7-7, the J gene TRBJ2-5; TRBD2 agrees at 7 bases. The CDR3 length is 14 residues. Trimming at V came to 5 bases and at J to 0 bases, leaving 3 bases not matched to a gene. Germline V gives CDR1 SSHAT, CDR2 FNYEAQ (reference sequence). This CDR3 reads CASSPSGNQETQYF. The CDR3 bases that were read are TGTGCCAGCAGCCCAAGCGGGAACCAAGAGACC.

This clone was seen many times. The read ends 3 residues shy of where the CDR3 ends; the end is completed using the germline J gene. The chain combines TRBV19 with TRBJ2-1, with D possibly TRBD2 on 6 matching bases. The CDR3 sequence is 11 residues long. Trimming pared 8 bases from V and 9 bases from J, leaving 11 bases between. Looked up from germline, CDR1 is LNHDA and CDR2 is SQIVND (reference sequence). This CDR3 is CASGAGLEQFF. Partial CDR3 DNA: TGTGCCAGTGGGGCGGGGCTTGAG. Full variable domain (rest looked up from reference TRBV19 and TRBJ2-1): DGGITQSPKYLFRKEGQNVTLSCEQNLNHDAMYWYRQDPGQGLRLIYYSQIVNDFQKGDIAEGYSVSREKKESFPLTVTSAQKNPTAFYLCASGAGLEQFFGPGTRLTVL.

This clone occurred many times. Read sequence stops 3 residues before the CDR3 end, and the germline J gene provides the missing end. The chain combines TRBV5-1 with TRBJ2-6; 7 positions agree with TRBD1. The J segment lost 2 bases and the V segment lost 1 base, leaving 9 bases of the junction unmatched. The CDR3 has 18 amino acids. The germline CDR1 and CDR2 sequences are SGHRS and YFSETQ. The CDR3 sequence is CASSLLFEGTAGANVLTF. Incomplete CDR3 DNA: TGCGCCAGCAGCTTGTTATTTGAGGGGACAGCTGGGGCCAACGTC.

This clone has ten or more counts. With the read ending 3 residues before the CDR3 end, the germline J gene is used to fill in that end. The gene calls are TRBV6-1 and TRBJ1-2; tentatively, D is TRBD1 (6 bases). V was clipped by 0 bases and J by 0 bases, with 14 bases between them. The germline V gene encodes CDR1 MNHNS and CDR2 SASEGT. This CDR3 region has 17 residues. CDR3 DNA, as far as it was read: TGTGCCAGCAGTGAAGCCGACAGGTTAGGGGCTAACTATGGC. Protein product: CASSEADRLGANYG. In full, the CDR3 is CASSEADRLGANYGYTF.

This clone came up many times. Read sequence stops 3 residues before the CDR3 end, and the germline J gene provides the missing end. V gene TRBV5-1 combines with J gene TRBJ1-2, with D tentatively TRBD1 (6 bases). V dropped 3 bases and J dropped 0 bases, with 9 bases sitting between them. The CDR3 sequence is 14 residues long. Germline CDR1 is SGHRS and CDR2 is YFSETQ. The CDR3 spells CASSYGQTNYGYTF. The DNA read from the CDR3 is TGCGCCAGCAGCTACGGACAGACTAACTATGGC.

This clone was recorded at least ten times. Read sequence stops 3 residues before the CDR3 end, and the germline J gene provides the missing end. The chain carries TRBV7-2 and TRBJ1-2; a possible D gene is TRBD1 (6 bases). Deletions cut 0 bases from V and 2 bases from J, with 13 bases between. Germline V gene sequence: CDR1 SGHTA, CDR2 FQGNSA. This CDR3 region has 16 residues. Incomplete CDR3 DNA: TGTGCCAGCAGCTTAGCGTCCGCAGGGGTCAACTATGGC. Its protein is CASSLASAGVNYG. The CDR3 in full is CASSLASAGVNYGYTF.

This clone was picked up many times. The read ends 3 residues early relative to the CDR3; the germline J gene fills the gap. The chain couples TRBV2 to TRBJ2-6; D remains unclear. V was pared by 6 bases and J by 1 base, with 4 bases between. This CDR3 contains 13 residues. Germline CDR1 is SNHLY and CDR2 is FYNNEI. The CDR3 is CASSLSGANVLTF. Partial CDR3 DNA: TGTGCCAGCAGCTTATCTGGGGCCAACGTC.

This clone was counted at least ten times. Sequencing ends 3 residues short of the CDR3 end; the germline J gene provides the rest. This chain links TRBV5-1 with TRBJ2-1, with TRBD2 as a possible D gene (6 bases). Germline CDR1 reads SGHRS; CDR2 reads YFSETQ. V lost 3 bases, J lost 3 bases, and 10 bases lay in between. The length of the CDR3 is 14 residues. The CDR3 bases that were read are TGCGCCAGCAGCTATGGGCGGGACTACAATGAG. It codes for CASSYGRDYNE. The complete CDR3 protein is CASSYGRDYNEQFF.

In its sample, this clone was seen many times. The CDR3 end is not reached by the read, which stops 3 residues before it; the germline J gene fills it in. The chain couples TRBV19 to TRBJ1-1; the D gene is possibly TRBD1 (6 bases). The germline V gene encodes CDR1 LNHDA and CDR2 SQIVND (reference sequence). V shed 5 bases and J shed 1 base, with 11 bases lying between them. The CDR3 runs 14 residues. The sequenced part of the CDR3 DNA is TGTGCCAGTAGTCAGGGACACCAGAACACTGAA. Protein sequence: CASSQGHQNTE. The entire CDR3 is CASSQGHQNTEAFF.

This clone was observed at least ten times. The CDR3 end lies 3 residues beyond the end of the read and is filled in from the germline J gene. J is TRBJ1-2 and V is TRBV4-1, with 7 bases aligning to TRBD1. From germline, CDR1 is MGHRA and CDR2 YSYEKL. V gave up 6 bases and J gave up 2 bases; unmatched junction bases: 6. The CDR3 sequence is 14 residues long. The CDR3 is CASSTGDLNYGYTF. CDR3 DNA (partial): TGCGCCAGCAGTACAGGGGATCTAAACTATGGC.

Ten or more counts support this clone. The read terminates 3 residues before the CDR3 end, so the remaining end is supplied by the germline J gene. The chain has TRBV10-3 and TRBJ2-3; TRBD2 agrees at 8 bases. This CDR3 comprises 14 residues. The ends lost 7 bases at V and 1 base at J; junction bases unmatched: 4. Germline values: CDR1 ENHRY, CDR2 SYGVKD. The CDR3 DNA, read in part, is TGTGCCATCAAGGGTAGCGGGGGCACAGATACG. This sequence encodes CAIKGSGGTDT. The whole CDR3 sequence is CAIKGSGGTDTQYF.

This clone came up many times. The read ends 3 residues early relative to the CDR3; the germline J gene fills the gap. The chain joins TRBV29-1 to TRBJ2-2, with D maybe TRBD1 (5 bases). V lost 5 bases and J 1 base, leaving 11 bases between the germline ends. Germline V gene sequence: CDR1 SQVTM, CDR2 ANQGSEA. There are 14 residues in the CDR3. CDR3 DNA (partial): TGCAGCGTTAGGGGCATAAGGAACACCGGGGAG. Its translation: CSVRGIRNTGE. The CDR3, in full, reads CSVRGIRNTGELFF.

This clone was recorded many times. The read ends 3 residues before the CDR3 terminus; that terminus is restored from the germline J gene. The chain recombines TRBV7-9 with TRBJ2-1; 9 bases map to TRBD2. The germline V gene has CDR1 SEHNR and CDR2 FQNEAQ (reference sequence). The CDR3 has 13 residues. The V and J ends lost 6 bases and 8 bases, in that order; junction bases with no gene match: 5. The CDR3 protein is CASSSGSVHEQFF. The CDR3 bases that were read are TGTGCCAGCAGTAGCGGGAGTGTACATGAG.